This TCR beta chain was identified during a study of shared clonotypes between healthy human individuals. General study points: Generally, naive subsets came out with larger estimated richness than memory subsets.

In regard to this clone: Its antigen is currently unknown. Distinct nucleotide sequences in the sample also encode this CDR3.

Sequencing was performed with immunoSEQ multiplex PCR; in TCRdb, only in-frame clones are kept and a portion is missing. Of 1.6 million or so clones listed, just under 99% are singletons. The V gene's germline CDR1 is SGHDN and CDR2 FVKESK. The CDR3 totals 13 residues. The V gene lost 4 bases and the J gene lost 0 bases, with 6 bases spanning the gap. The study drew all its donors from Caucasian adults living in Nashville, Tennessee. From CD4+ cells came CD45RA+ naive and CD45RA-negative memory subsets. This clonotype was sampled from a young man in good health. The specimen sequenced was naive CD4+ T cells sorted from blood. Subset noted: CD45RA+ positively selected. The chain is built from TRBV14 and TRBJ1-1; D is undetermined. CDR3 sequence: CASSPSMNTEAFF. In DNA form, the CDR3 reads TGTGCCAGCAGCCCGAGCATGAACACTGAAGCTTTCTTT.